This T cell receptor beta chain derives from a study of blood T cell repertoires in COVID-19. Some clones are missing from TCRdb's copy, which holds only in-frame ones; the method was immunoSEQ multiplex PCR. The sample holds around 140,000 clones, about 87% seen once. V was clipped by 4 bases and J by 5 bases, with 11 bases between them. The germline V gene has CDR1 LNHDA and CDR2 SQIVND (reference sequence). This CDR3 contains 14 residues. The V call is TRBV19, the J call TRBJ2-2, with TRBD2 as a possible D gene (5 bases). This clonotype originated in a human donor in a cohort sampled during active COVID-19. Sequenced material: peripheral blood. The CDR3 sequence: CASSSHRGTGELFF. The CDR3 DNA reads TGTGCCAGTAGTAGTCACCGAGGGACCGGGGAGCTGTTTTTT.